Listed here are 24 T cell receptor beta chains from one sample, sequenced in a study of neurological immune-mediated disorders. Specified time point: longitudinal time-point 1 (baseline). TCRdb used MiXCR to reprocess the 5' RACE reads, holding one entry per CDR3 protein. In the table there are some 37,000 distinct CDR3 sequences, around 3.1% of which are singletons. Sample: PBMCs. These receptors all stem from an older woman with multiple sclerosis.

CDR3 bases: TGCAGTGCCCATGGACAGGGTGGGACTCTAGCCAAAAACATTCAGTACTTC. This translates into CSAHGQGGTLAKNIQYF. V and J are TRBV20-1 and TRBJ2-4; 8 nucleotides line up with TRBD1. In germline, CDR1 is DFQATT, CDR2 SNEGSKA (reference sequence). The CDR3 is 17 residues long. The J segment lost 0 bases and the V segment lost 6 bases, leaving 13 bases of the junction unmatched.

This clonotype was recorded many times. The chain is built from TRBV5-1 and TRBJ1-2; D uncertain. Germline lookup yields CDR1 SGHRS and CDR2 YFSETQ. The CDR3 is 12 amino acids. V was pared by 0 bases and J by 8 bases, with 8 bases between. The CDR3 sequence is CASSLDLEGYTF. CDR3 in DNA: TGCGCCAGCAGCTTGGATCTGGAAGGCTACACCTTC. The whole variable domain, filled in from reference TRBV5-1 and TRBJ1-2, reads KAGVTQTPRYLIKTRGQQVTLSCSPISGHRSVSWYQQTPGQGLQFLFEYFSETQRNKGNFPGRFSGRQFSNSRSEMNVSTLELGDSALYLCASSLDLEGYTFGSGTRLTVV.

This clonotype was picked up many times. The CDR3 here is CASSLARQGATNYGYTF. CDR3 DNA: TGCGCCAGCAGCTTGGCCCGACAGGGGGCAACTAACTATGGCTACACCTTC. V and J are TRBV5-1 and TRBJ1-2, with 10 bases identical to TRBD1. Germline assignment: CDR1 SGHRS and CDR2 YFSETQ. CDR3 size: 17 residues. V dropped 0 bases and J dropped 0; count of bases not matched to a gene: 5.

This clonotype was seen at least ten times. The chain couples TRBV20-1 to TRBJ1-3, with 10 bases matching TRBD1. The germline gives CDR1 DFQATT, CDR2 SNEGSKA (reference sequence). J lost 2 bases, V lost 6 bases, and 4 bases had no gene match. This CDR3 comprises 14 residues. CDR3 in DNA: TGCAGTGCCGAGGGACAGGGGCCTGGAAACACCATATATTTT. Translation gives CSAEGQGPGNTIYF.

The table lists this clonotype with many counts. The V gene is TRBV20-1, the J gene TRBJ1-2; unclear D gene. The CDR3 loop spans 12 amino acids. Trimming shortened V by 4 bases and J by 3 bases, and 9 bases separated the two germline ends. Per germline, CDR1 DFQATT and CDR2 SNEGSKA (reference sequence). The CDR3 is CSATLGDYGYTF. The DNA of the CDR3 is TGCAGTGCTACTCTGGGCGACTATGGCTACACCTTC.

This clonotype was seen many times. Here the CDR3 reads CASDSAARYNEQFF. In DNA form, the CDR3 reads TGTGCCAGCGATAGCGCAGCGAGGTACAATGAGCAGTTCTTC. The chain couples TRBV9 to TRBJ2-1, with D possibly matching TRBD2 (5 bases). There are 14 residues in the CDR3. Trimming stripped 7 bases from V and 4 bases from J, with 15 bases between. CDR1 and CDR2 from the germline V gene are SGDLS and YYNGEE.

This clonotype showed up many times. The chain joins TRBV5-1 to TRBJ2-7; 8 bases are a match to TRBD2. This CDR3 contains 14 residues. Germline CDR1 SGHRS, CDR2 YFSETQ. V lost 0 bases to trimming and J lost 2 bases; unmatched junction nucleotides: 1. The CDR3 loop is CASSLGGGTYEQYF. In DNA form, the CDR3 reads TGCGCCAGCAGCTTGGGCGGGGGGACCTACGAGCAGTACTTC.

This chain uses TRBV5-1 with TRBJ2-1, with a weak D call TRBD2 (5 bases). Germline V gene lookup returns CDR1 SGHRS and CDR2 YFSETQ. Trimming removed 6 bases at V and 0 bases at J, with 13 bases between. This CDR3 spans 15 amino acids. The DNA for the CDR3 is TGCGCCAGCAAAGTGGGCGGGCTCTCCTACAATGAGCAGTTCTTC. Amino acids: CASKVGGLSYNEQFF.

This clonotype was detected only a few times. V usage is TRBV27 and J usage is TRBJ1-1; 10 bases align to TRBD1. The germline V gene encodes CDR1 MNHEY and CDR2 SMNVEV (reference sequence). V dropped 5 bases and J dropped 5; count of bases not matched to a gene: 5. The CDR3 is 14 residues long. As DNA, the CDR3 is TGTGCCAGCAGTAATCGGGACAGGGGAACTGAAGCTTTCTTT. It specifies CASSNRDRGTEAFF.

This clonotype was seen more than once but under ten times. An end of the junction does not agree with germline; a read error may underlie this. The V gene is TRBV6-5, the J gene TRBJ1-6, with a weak D call TRBD1 (6 bases). CDR1 is MNHEY, CDR2 SVGAGI, per germline. The CDR3 sequence is 14 residues long. The CDR3 DNA reads TGTGCCAGCAGTGAGACAGGTTCAAATTCAACCCTCAACTTT. This gives the protein CASSETGSNSTLNF.

There are many counts of this clonotype. This rearrangement joins TRBV7-9 to TRBJ2-3, with D tentatively TRBD1 or TRBD2 (8 bases each). The germline V gene encodes CDR1 SEHNR and CDR2 FQNEAQ (reference sequence). V lost 5 bases and J 1 base, leaving 25 bases between the germline ends. This CDR3 has 19 amino acids. CDR3 nucleotide sequence: TGTGCCAGCAGCCTAGGGACAGGCTCATCTAGCGGGCGCACAGATACGCAGTATTTT. Encoded protein: CASSLGTGSSSGRTDTQYF.

In its sample, this clonotype was seen many times. J is TRBJ2-5 and V is TRBV11-2, with 7 bases fitting TRBD2. In germline, CDR1 is SGHAT, CDR2 FQNNGV. The V gene end was trimmed by 0 bases and the J gene end by 7 bases; junction bases not matched to a gene: 5. The CDR3 covers 14 residues. The CDR3 DNA reads as TGTGCCAGCAGCTTAGAGTCAGGGAGGGGGACCCAGTACTTC. It encodes CASSLESGRGTQYF.

In its sample, this clonotype was seen many times. The CDR3 region has the DNA TGTGCCAGCAGTTTAAGTGGTGCTGAAGCTTTCTTT. This codes for CASSLSGAEAFF. V gene TRBV28 combines with J gene TRBJ1-1; D remains unclear. Germline V gene sequence: CDR1 MDHEN, CDR2 SYDVKM. This CDR3 is built from 12 residues. Trimming removed 2 bases from V and 6 bases from J, with 7 bases in between.

Many counts were recorded for this clonotype. The rearrangement joins TRBV20-1 to TRBJ2-7, with D perhaps matching TRBD1 (6 bases). This CDR3 is 14 amino acids long. CDR1 DFQATT and CDR2 SNEGSKA come from the germline V gene (reference sequence). V dropped 0 bases and J dropped 3 bases, with 12 bases sitting between them. CDR3: CSARDPKGGYEQYF. For the CDR3, the DNA is TGCAGTGCTAGAGATCCGAAAGGGGGCTACGAGCAGTACTTC.

This clonotype was seen at least ten times. This chain joins TRBV20-1 and TRBJ1-2; TRBD1 matches 9 bases. This CDR3 has 14 amino acids. V shed 5 bases, J shed 3 bases, and the junction held 7 bases outside the gene matches. Germline CDR1 is DFQATT and CDR2 is SNEGSKA (reference sequence). CDR3: CSAPGQGKDYGYTF. CDR3 DNA: TGCAGTGCTCCTGGACAGGGGAAGGACTATGGCTACACCTTC.

This clonotype showed up many times. The V call is TRBV29-1, the J call TRBJ1-1; D gene unclear. CDR1 and CDR2 from the germline V gene are SQVTM and ANQGSEA. Deletions cut 6 bases from V and 5 bases from J, with 16 bases between. The CDR3 length is 13 residues. CDR3 DNA sequence: TGCAGCGTCCGCCGAGCCACGGGTACTGAAGCTTTCTTT. This translates into CSVRRATGTEAFF.

This clonotype was found a few times. A clone one base away is much larger, so this may be a read error. The CDR3, as DNA: TGCAGTGCCAGGGACGTGTCAACGAGGCTCGAGACCCAGTACTTC. It yields the protein CSARDVSTRLETQYF. The rearrangement links TRBV20-1 to TRBJ2-5, with D tentatively TRBD1 or TRBD2 (5 bases each). Deletions cut 6 bases from V and 5 bases from J, with 22 bases between. CDR3 length: 15 residues. Germline CDR1 DFQATT, CDR2 SNEGSKA (reference sequence).

This clonotype came up many times. The chain is built from TRBV6-5 and TRBJ1-4, with TRBD1 as a possible D gene (5 bases). CDR1 is MNHEY, CDR2 SVGAGI, per germline. With 0 bases removed from V and 8 bases from J, the gap between germline ends came to 13 bases. The CDR3 is 15 amino acids. The CDR3 spells CASSYSSRAREKLFF. The CDR3 nucleotides are TGTGCCAGCAGTTACTCGAGCAGGGCGCGGGAAAAACTGTTTTTT.

This clonotype was picked up many times. This rearrangement joins TRBV30 to TRBJ1-4; weak D call: TRBD1 (5 bases). V dropped 0 bases and J dropped 2 bases, with 10 bases sitting between them. The CDR3 consists of 15 residues. Germline values: CDR1 GTSNPN, CDR2 SVGIG (reference sequence). The CDR3 region has the DNA TGTGCCTGGAGTGTAATGAAGGGGACTAATGAAAAACTGTTTTTT. It encodes CAWSVMKGTNEKLFF.

This clonotype has at least ten counts. The gene calls are TRBV12-3 or TRBV12-4 and TRBJ2-3, with D possibly TRBD1 on 6 matching bases. The CDR3 has 15 residues. The germline V and J ends were trimmed by 5 bases and 0 bases, with 12 bases remaining between them. In nucleotides, the CDR3 is TGTGCCAGCAGTCCATCGACAGGTAGCACAGATACGCAGTATTTT. It codes for CASSPSTGSTDTQYF.

Many counts were recorded for this clonotype. The chain couples TRBV7-2 to TRBJ1-3, with D possibly TRBD1 on 6 matching bases. V was cut by 3 bases and J by 4 bases, with 13 bases left in between. Germline-derived CDR1 and CDR2 are SGHTA and FQGNSA. There are 15 residues in the CDR3. This CDR3 is CASSLNRVQGNTIYF. The DNA of the CDR3 is TGTGCCAGCAGCTTGAACAGGGTTCAAGGAAACACCATATATTTT.

This clonotype was detected many times. The V gene is TRBV29-1, the J gene TRBJ2-3; 8 bases match TRBD2. The CDR3 loop spans 15 amino acids. CDR1 SQVTM and CDR2 ANQGSEA come from the germline V gene. The junction had 11 bases not matched to a gene; V was cut back by 6 bases and J by 3 bases. CDR3 sequence reads: CSVPRRSGETDTQYF. In DNA form, the CDR3 reads TGCAGCGTGCCCCGTCGTAGCGGGGAGACAGATACGCAGTATTTT.

This clonotype was detected ten times or more. The CDR3 here is CASSLIETNEQYF. DNA for the CDR3: TGTGCCAGCAGTTTAATCGAGACAAACGAGCAGTACTTC. The chain has TRBV12-3 or TRBV12-4 and TRBJ2-7; the D is unclear. The V and J ends lost 2 bases and 5 bases respectively, with 10 bases between them. There are 13 residues in the CDR3.

The sample holds many counts of this clonotype. The CDR3 coding sequence is TGCAGTGCTGGACAGGGTGGACTTAGCTCCTACGAGCAGTACTTC. It is translated as CSAGQGGLSSYEQYF. The chain has TRBV20-1 and TRBJ2-7; 8 bases match TRBD1. V shed 5 bases, J shed 0 bases, and the junction held 9 bases outside the gene matches. Germline lookup yields CDR1 DFQATT and CDR2 SNEGSKA (reference sequence). This CDR3 has 15 residues.